This T cell receptor beta chain was observed in a study of cytomegalovirus exposure and HLA in healthy donors. Study background: The 95 to 150 validation repertoires used a platform that matched the one used for the roughly 650 first-cohort repertoires, as a later analysis reported.

Donors came from a validation cohort of approximately 110 subjects, distinct from the first 666-subject cohort. CDR1 is SNHLY, CDR2 FYNNEI, per germline. Deletions cut 2 bases from V and 8 bases from J, with 7 bases between. The CDR3 sequence is 12 residues long. Libraries were prepared by immunoSEQ multiplex PCR; TCRdb keeps only in-frame clonotypes and omits some of them. The repertoire includes some 44,000 clones, 92% of them detected once, and 5% to 6% sits in the top ten. For this clone: Antigen unknown.

General study points: The authors listed 150 to 200 TCR beta chains as cytomegalovirus-associated. Despite most TCR sequences being rare, some public TCRs occurred in many donors.

The chain is built from TRBV2 and TRBJ1-5; no firm D call. This TCR came from a young man in good health and CMV-seronegative. The sample consisted of PBMCs. The CDR3 DNA reads as TGTGCCAGCAGTGAATATGTAGAGCCCCAGCATTTT. This gives the protein CASSEYVEPQHF. Drawing the rest from reference TRBV2 and TRBJ1-5, the complete variable domain is EPEVTQTPSHQVTQMGQEVILRCVPISNHLYFYWYRQILGQKVEFLVSFYNNEISEKSEIFDDQFSVERPDGSNFTLKIRSTKLEDSAMYFCASSEYVEPQHFGDGTRLSIL.